The TCR beta chain under discussion was sequenced for a study of blood T cell repertoires in COVID-19. Study details: PBMCs, B-cell-depleted T cells, or T cells were the source of the cDNA or gDNA that made up the material.

Individuals aged about 18 to 95 years were recruited from about two dozen US areas. The CDR3 length is 15 residues. Between the trimmed V and J ends, which lost 2 bases and 5 bases, there was a span of 17 bases. Germline values: CDR1 SGHRS, CDR2 YFSETQ. The table came from immunoSEQ multiplex PCR; TCRdb's copy has only in-frame clones and leaves some out. This sample yields around 130,000 clones, of which about 80% are seen a single time; about 2.6% belongs to the top ten. Source material: PBMCs or T cells enriched from blood (not recorded which). The chain couples TRBV5-1 to TRBJ2-7; TRBD2 is a possible D gene (6 bases). This clonotype originated in a man aged 35 to 55 with acute COVID-19. The CDR3 bases are TGCGCCAGCAGCTTTGCGGCAGGGACTCCCCACGAGCAGTACTTC. It specifies CASSFAAGTPHEQYF.